One and the same sample provided the 5 T cell receptor beta chains below, sequenced in a study of cytomegalovirus exposure and HLA in healthy donors. The primer mix had 60 Vbeta and 13 Jbeta primers. The table came from immunoSEQ multiplex PCR; TCRdb's copy has only in-frame clones and leaves some out. The table lists 130,000 or so clones, just under 75% of them singletons, with 6% to 8% in the top ten. The sequencing sample was made of PBMCs. The receptors come from a middle-aged man in good health and CMV-seropositive.

This clone has just one count. The chain has TRBV2 and TRBJ1-2; D may be TRBD1 (5 bases). The V gene's germline CDR1 is SNHLY and CDR2 FYNNEI. This CDR3 is built from 15 residues. V was pared by 6 bases and J by 7 bases, with 21 bases between. DNA of the CDR3: TGTGCCAGCAGGTCCCTCGGGGGATCCGATTCTGGCTACACCTTC. Translated: CASRSLGGSDSGYTF.

A single count supports this clone. The CDR3 sequence is CASSYQGATDTQYF. CDR3 DNA sequence: TGTGCCAGCAGCTACCAGGGGGCTACAGATACGCAGTATTTT. V gene TRBV7-9 combines with J gene TRBJ2-3; TRBD1 aligns across 8 bases. V shed 4 bases, J shed 3 bases, and the junction held 3 bases outside the gene matches. This CDR3 region has 14 residues. The germline CDR1 and CDR2 sequences are SEHNR and FQNEAQ (reference sequence).

The chain couples TRBV5-1 to TRBJ2-7; 9 bases match TRBD2. The CDR3 loop spans 15 amino acids. Germline V gives CDR1 SGHRS, CDR2 YFSETQ. J lost 6 bases, V lost 4 bases, and 11 bases had no gene match. The CDR3 loop is CASSLGGSGGREQYF. DNA of the CDR3: TGCGCCAGCAGCCTGGGGGGTAGCGGGGGCCGCGAGCAGTACTTC. The full variable domain, completed using reference TRBV5-1 and TRBJ2-7, is KAGVTQTPRYLIKTRGQQVTLSCSPISGHRSVSWYQQTPGQGLQFLFEYFSETQRNKGNFPGRFSGRQFSNSRSEMNVSTLELGDSALYLCASSLGGSGGREQYFGPGTRLTVT.

The chain is built from TRBV7-8 and TRBJ2-7, with 7 nucleotides matching TRBD1. The V gene's germline CDR1 is SGHVS and CDR2 FQNEAQ. Losses at the gene ends were 7 bases for V and 6 bases for J; bases not matched to a gene: 12. The CDR3 is made up of 14 amino acids. The CDR3 nucleotides read TGTGCCAGCACCTCCGGGACAGTATCCCGCGAGCAGTACTTC. Amino acids: CASTSGTVSREQYF.

V and J are TRBV19 and TRBJ1-2, with TRBD1 matching 7 bases. After removal of 9 bases from V and 1 base from J, the junction contained 14 bases not matched to a gene. Germline V gene data show CDR1 as LNHDA and CDR2 as SQIVND (reference sequence). CDR3 length equals 16 residues. The CDR3 region is CASKGGTEAINYGYTF. The CDR3 DNA reads as TGTGCCAGCAAGGGCGGGACAGAGGCGATTAACTATGGCTACACCTTC. Complete variable domain (other parts from reference TRBV19 and TRBJ1-2): DGGITQSPKYLFRKEGQNVTLSCEQNLNHDAMYWYRQDPGQGLRLIYYSQIVNDFQKGDIAEGYSVSREKKESFPLTVTSAQKNPTAFYLCASKGGTEAINYGYTFGSGTRLTVV.